This TCR beta chain was documented in a study of T cell changes during pregnancy in multiple sclerosis. The ends lost 3 bases at V and 2 bases at J; junction bases unmatched: 7. Germline CDR1 is SGHDT and CDR2 is YYEEEE. The CDR3 loop spans 16 amino acids. Sequencing was performed with immunoSEQ multiplex PCR; in TCRdb, only in-frame clones are kept and a portion is missing. Among tens of thousands of clones listed, about 94% were seen once. The material sequenced was CD8+ T cells from peripheral blood mononuclear cells, taken after pregnancy. The sequence was collected from a female donor with multiple sclerosis, enrolled in a pregnancy study. The V and J genes are TRBV5-6 and TRBJ2-1; 8 bases agree with TRBD1. The CDR3 nucleotides read TGTGCCAGCAGCTCTCGGACAGGGAGCCCCTACAATGAGCAGTTCTTC. Its protein is CASSSRTGSPYNEQFF.